The present entry profiles one T cell receptor beta chain with its context. The data are from a study of blood T cell repertoires in COVID-19. Study-wide background: Samples taken during acute and convalescent COVID-19 were collected in the United States, Italy and Spain. In each case, the material was cDNA or gDNA derived from T cells, B-cell-depleted T cells, or PBMCs.

Authors' data handling: Reference gene primer amplification gave estimated nucleated cell counts. Here immunoSEQ multiplex PCR was the method, and the copy in TCRdb shows in-frame clones only, minus some. The D gene and trimming were derived from the DNA, and the V and J assignments and clone size from that table. The repertoire holds around 110,000 clones, with roughly 77% as singletons. Trimming took 2 bases from V and 2 from J, leaving 14 bases between them. Germline loops: CDR1 LGHDT, CDR2 YNNKEL (reference sequence). This CDR3 has 16 residues. This TCR was recovered from a man aged 55 to 70 with active or convalescent COVID-19. The V and J genes are TRBV3-1 (or the pseudogene TRBV3-2) and TRBJ2-3, with D possibly TRBD2 on 5 matching bases. The sample comprised peripheral blood. CDR3 region: CASSQSTRPHTDTQYF. Here the CDR3 DNA reads TGTGCCAGCAGCCAATCCACTAGGCCCCACACAGATACGCAGTATTTT.